The subject of this entry is one T cell receptor beta chain. Original handling: Amplifying reference gene primers gave estimates of nucleated cell counts. Libraries were prepared by immunoSEQ multiplex PCR; TCRdb keeps only in-frame clonotypes and omits some of them. The D gene and trimming were derived from the DNA, and the V and J assignments and clone size from that table. The data contain over 150,000 clones, approximately 81% of them seen just once; the ten biggest clones take up 0.85% to 1.2%. V shed 0 bases and J shed 1 base, with 10 bases lying between them. The germline V gene encodes CDR1 SGHAT and CDR2 FQNNGV. The CDR3 extends over 16 amino acids. These data belong to a study of blood T cell repertoires in COVID-19. As for the study in general: From the United States, Italy and Spain came samples of acute and convalescent COVID-19. PBMCs, B-cell-depleted T cells, or T cells provided the cDNA or gDNA that made up the material.

The gene calls are TRBV11-2 and TRBJ1-3; no reliable D call. Sequencing was done on a sample of peripheral blood. This clonotype originated in a man aged 35-49 years with acute or convalescent COVID-19. CDR3 amino acids: CASSLEPGRSGNTIYF. The CDR3 nucleotides read TGTGCCAGCAGCTTAGAACCGGGGAGATCTGGAAACACCATATATTTT. The complete variable domain, with remaining parts taken from reference TRBV11-2 and TRBJ1-3, reads EAGVAQSPRYKIIEKRQSVAFWCNPISGHATLYWYQQILGQGPKLLIQFQNNGVVDDSQLPKDRFSAERLKGVDSTLKIQPAKLEDSAVYLCASSLEPGRSGNTIYFGEGSWLTVV.